Shown below are 8 T cell receptor beta chains from a single sample sequenced in a study of vaccination and CD4 T cells after COVID-19. What these receptors recognize is not known. The Oncomine TCR Beta short-read assay sequenced DNA from cultured CD4+ T cells. MiXCR was run by TCRdb on the PCR reads, yielding one entry per CDR3 protein. This repertoire shows 11,000 to 15,000 distinct CDR3 sequences, roughly half found once; its top ten account for 7.8%. Specified treatment: roughly 10-day PBMC culture with coronavirus spike peptide pools or control peptides (ViraFEST assay). The sequenced material came from CD4+ T cells from blood, cultured in vitro. All receptors derive from a human donor who had recovered from COVID-19.

The chain uses TRBV12-3 or TRBV12-4 and TRBJ1-2; D remains unclear. Between the trimmed V and J ends, which lost 2 bases and 6 bases, there was a span of 4 bases. The CDR3 consists of 11 residues. CDR3 sequence (DNA): TGTGCCAGCAGTTTAAGAGATGGCTACACCTTC. It codes for CASSLRDGYTF.

The J gene is TRBJ2-1, the V gene TRBV27; D ambiguous. This CDR3 contains 11 residues. Per germline, CDR1 MNHEY and CDR2 SMNVEV (reference sequence). Trimming removed 1 base at V and 8 bases at J, with 3 bases between. CDR3 loop: CASSLWDEQFF. CDR3 nucleotide sequence: TGTGCCAGCAGTTTATGGGATGAGCAGTTCTTC.

This chain joins TRBV4-1 and TRBJ1-1; no clear D gene. There are 14 residues in the CDR3. Per the germline V gene, CDR1 is MGHRA and CDR2 is YSYEKL. V lost 3 bases, J lost 6 bases, and 14 bases lay in between. CDR3 in DNA: TGCGCCAGCAGCCACCCTTTTACGCGTTCTGAAGCTTTCTTT. This translates into CASSHPFTRSEAFF.

V usage is TRBV12-5 and J usage is TRBJ2-3, with 7 bases that match TRBD2. CDR3 length equals 16 residues. Germline CDR1 is LGHNT and CDR2 is FRNRAP. V was clipped by 8 bases and J by 0 bases; unmatched bases: 11. The CDR3 loop reads CASSREAALSTDTQYF. As DNA, the CDR3 is TGTGCTAGTTCTCGGGAGGCTGCCCTTAGCACAGATACGCAGTATTTT.

The chain combines TRBV28 with TRBJ1-2, with 9 bases lining up with TRBD1. Germline V lookup: CDR1 MDHEN, CDR2 SYDVKM. The CDR3 loop spans 13 amino acids. The ends lost 7 bases at V and 5 bases at J; junction bases unmatched: 5. CDR3 coding DNA: TGTGCCAGCACCCGACAGGGGGTTTATGGCTACACCTTC. Amino acid sequence: CASTRQGVYGYTF.

V is TRBV7-9 and J is TRBJ2-3, with 8 bases aligning to TRBD2. After removal of 5 bases from V and 2 bases from J, the junction contained 3 bases not matched to a gene. The CDR3 is made up of 14 amino acids. The V gene's germline CDR1 is SEHNR and CDR2 FQNEAQ (reference sequence). The CDR3 nucleotides read TGTGCCAGCAGCGCGGGACTAGTCACAGATACGCAGTATTTT. This sequence encodes CASSAGLVTDTQYF.

The chain recombines TRBV7-9 with TRBJ2-7, with D hard to call. V was clipped by 3 bases and J by 0 bases, with 9 bases between them. Germline V gives CDR1 SEHNR, CDR2 FQNEAQ (reference sequence). CDR3 length: 14 amino acids. This CDR3 is CASSLGGTSYEQYF. Here the CDR3 DNA reads TGTGCCAGCAGCTTGGGTGGAACCTCCTACGAGCAGTACTTC.

This clonotype was seen more than once but under ten times. This chain connects TRBV18 to TRBJ1-2; 8 nucleotides align to TRBD1. CDR3 length: 15 residues. Germline CDR1 is KGHSH and CDR2 is LQKENI. J gave up 2 bases and V 3 bases, and 5 bases lay outside the gene matches. The CDR3 here is CASSPLDRVNYGYTF. Written as DNA, the CDR3 is TGTGCCAGCTCACCCTTGGACAGGGTGAACTATGGCTACACCTTC.